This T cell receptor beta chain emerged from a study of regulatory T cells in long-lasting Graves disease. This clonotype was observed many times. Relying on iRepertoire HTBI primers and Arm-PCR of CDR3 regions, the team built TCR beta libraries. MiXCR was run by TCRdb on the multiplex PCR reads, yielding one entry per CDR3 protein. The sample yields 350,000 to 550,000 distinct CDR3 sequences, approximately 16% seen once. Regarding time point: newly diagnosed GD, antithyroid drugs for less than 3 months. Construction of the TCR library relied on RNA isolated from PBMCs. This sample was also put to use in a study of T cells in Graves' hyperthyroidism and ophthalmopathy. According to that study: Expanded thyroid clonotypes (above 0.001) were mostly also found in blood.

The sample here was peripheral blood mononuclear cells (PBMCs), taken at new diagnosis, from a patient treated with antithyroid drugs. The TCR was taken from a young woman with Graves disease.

The CDR3 nucleotides are TGCAGTGCTAGAATCGTGGCGGTCCAAGAGACCCAGTACTTC. It yields the protein CSARIVAVQETQYF. The chain recombines TRBV20-1 with TRBJ2-5; no definite D call. This CDR3 spans 14 amino acids. Germline V gene sequence: CDR1 DFQATT, CDR2 SNEGSKA (reference sequence). Trimming pared 2 bases from V and 1 base from J, leaving 11 bases between.